This T cell receptor (beta chain) was recovered during a study of CD8 T cells in ankylosing spondylitis. With regard to this clonotype: Its target is not known.

Whole-study results and caveats: Ankylosing spondylitis blood seemed to carry a telltale TCR beta motif made of several highly homologous variants.

TCRdb ran MiXCR on the 5' RACE reads and lists one entry per CDR3 protein. The data hold hundreds of thousands of distinct CDR3 sequences, with roughly 10% observed a single time. V gave up 3 bases and J gave up 5 bases; unmatched junction bases: 5. The CDR3 totals 16 residues. CDR1 is KGHDR, CDR2 SFDVKD, per germline. The receptor was derived from a male donor with ankylosing spondylitis. This chain links TRBV24-1 with TRBJ2-2, with 10 bases lining up with TRBD2. The specimen was blood, either unsorted or a sorted T cell fraction (not recorded which). The CDR3 sequence: CATSDPNSGGTGELFF. In DNA form, the CDR3 reads TGTGCCACCAGTGATCCCAATAGCGGGGGGACCGGGGAGCTGTTTTTT.